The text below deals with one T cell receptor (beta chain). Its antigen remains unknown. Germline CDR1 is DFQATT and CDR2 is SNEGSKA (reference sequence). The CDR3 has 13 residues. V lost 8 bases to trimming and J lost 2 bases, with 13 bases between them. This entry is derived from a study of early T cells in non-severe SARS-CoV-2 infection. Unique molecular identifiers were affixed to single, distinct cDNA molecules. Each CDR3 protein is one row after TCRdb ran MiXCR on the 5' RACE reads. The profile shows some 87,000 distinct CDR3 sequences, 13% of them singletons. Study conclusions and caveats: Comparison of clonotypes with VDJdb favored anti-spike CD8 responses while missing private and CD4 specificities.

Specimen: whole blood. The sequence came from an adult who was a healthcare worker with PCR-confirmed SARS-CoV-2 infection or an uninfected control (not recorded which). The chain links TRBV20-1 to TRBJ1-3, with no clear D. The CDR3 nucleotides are TGCAGTCCTCTCTACTTGGCTGGAAACACCATATATTTT. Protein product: CSPLYLAGNTIYF.